This T cell receptor (beta chain) was identified in a study of blood T cell repertoires in COVID-19. Study as a whole: Samples came from the United States, Italy and Spain, spanning acute and convalescent COVID-19. T cells, B-cell-depleted T cells, or PBMCs supplied cDNA or gDNA.

V was shortened by 5 bases and J by 4 bases, with 18 bases between the two germline ends. CDR3 length: 15 residues. The V gene's germline CDR1 is MNHEY and CDR2 SVGEGT. Generated by immunoSEQ multiplex PCR, the TCRdb table keeps only in-frame clones and is missing some. Of roughly 24,000 clones listed, approximately 94% are singletons. Sequences were obtained from peripheral blood. This receptor was obtained from a human donor in a cohort sampled during active COVID-19. The chain employs TRBV6-2 or TRBV6-3 and TRBJ2-7; D perhaps matches TRBD1 (5 bases). The CDR3 sequence: CASSTQGPRFYEQYF. The CDR3 nucleotides read TGTGCCAGCAGTACCCAGGGCCCACGGTTTTACGAGCAGTACTTC.